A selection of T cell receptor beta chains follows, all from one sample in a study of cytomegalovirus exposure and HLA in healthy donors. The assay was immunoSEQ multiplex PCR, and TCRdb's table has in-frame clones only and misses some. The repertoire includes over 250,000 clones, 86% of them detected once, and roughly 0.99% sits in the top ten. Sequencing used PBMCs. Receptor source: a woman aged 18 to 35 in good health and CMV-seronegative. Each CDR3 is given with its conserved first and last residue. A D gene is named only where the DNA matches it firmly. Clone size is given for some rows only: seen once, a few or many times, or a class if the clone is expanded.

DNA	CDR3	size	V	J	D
TGCAGCGTTGAAGGGGGCGGTGGGGAGCTGTTTTTT	CSVEGGGGELFF	-	TRBV29-1	TRBJ2-2	-
TGCGCCAGCAGCCAACGGGACAGGTTCTATGGCTACACCTTC	CASSQRDRFYGYTF	-	TRBV4-1	TRBJ1-2	TRBD1
TGTGCCAGCAGCTTTCTTGGAAACACCATATATTTT	CASSFLGNTIYF	-	TRBV7-2	TRBJ1-3	-
TGTGCCAGCAGCGTAGGGGGGACAGCCGGAAACACCATATATTTT	CASSVGGTAGNTIYF	few	TRBV9	TRBJ1-3	TRBD1
TGTGCCAGCAGTTACCAGCGGGGGGGCCCCCACGAGCAGTACTTC	CASSYQRGGPHEQYF	-	TRBV6-5	TRBJ2-7	TRBD2
TGTGCCAGCAGCTTACCGCTCTTTCCTACGAGCTCCTACAATGAGCAGTTCTTC	CASSLPLFPTSSYNEQFF	-	TRBV7-9	TRBJ2-1	-
TGTGCCAGCTCCCCTCGGGGGGCGGGAGGACCAGATACGCAGTATTTT	CASSPRGAGGPDTQYF	-	TRBV11-3	TRBJ2-3	TRBD2
TGTGCAGGACAGGGATCACCCCTCCACTTT	CAGQGSPLHF	-	TRBV12-2	TRBJ1-6	-
TGCGCCAGCAGCCAAGATGTAACAGGGAACGTCAGGCCCCAGCATTTT	CASSQDVTGNVRPQHF	-	TRBV4-3	TRBJ1-5	-
TGTGCCAGCAGCGCCGGGGGGACAGGGTATTATACAGATACGCAGTATTTT	CASSAGGTGYYTDTQYF	-	TRBV7-3	TRBJ2-3	TRBD1
TGTGCCAGCAGCTTCTCGCGGGGGGGCCTCGATGAGCAGTTCTTC	CASSFSRGGLDEQFF	-	TRBV7-2	TRBJ2-1	TRBD2
TGTGCCTGGAGTATGACTAGCGGGAGTAATGAGCAGTTCTTC	CAWSMTSGSNEQFF	-	TRBV30	TRBJ2-1	TRBD2
TGTGCCAGCAGCTTAGCCGGGACAGGGGGCGAGGGTGAGCAGTTCTTC	CASSLAGTGGEGEQFF	-	TRBV7-2	TRBJ2-1	TRBD1
TGTGCCAGCCGAGGGGCAGGGGGGTACGAGCAGTACTTC	CASRGAGGYEQYF	once	TRBV7-2	TRBJ2-7	-
TGTGCCAGCAGCTTTGACGGGGTCTTCTCACCCCTCCACTTT	CASSFDGVFSPLHF	-	TRBV5-6	TRBJ1-6	-
TGTGCCAGCAGGGCCGCAGGGGGTTCACCCCTCCACTTT	CASRAAGGSPLHF	-	TRBV7-2	TRBJ1-6	TRBD1
TGTGCCAGCAGCCAGCTAGCGGGAGGAGCCTACGAGCAGTACTTC	CASSQLAGGAYEQYF	-	TRBV6-1	TRBJ2-7	TRBD2
TGTGCCAGCAGTTTTCATTCTTTGGCGGGGGCCCCCAAAAACATTCAGTACTTC	CASSFHSLAGAPKNIQYF	-	TRBV27	TRBJ2-4	-
TGTGCCAGCAGCTTAGACCCTACCAGGGGTTATACGCAGTATTTT	CASSLDPTRGYTQYF	-	TRBV7-2	TRBJ2-3	-
TGTGCCAGCAGCGTAGGAAGACTAGCGGGAGGAGATACGCAGTATTTT	CASSVGRLAGGDTQYF	-	TRBV9	TRBJ2-3	TRBD2
TGTGCCAGCAGCGTAGTTAGCTCTGGGGCCAACGTCCTGACTTTC	CASSVVSSGANVLTF	-	TRBV9	TRBJ2-6	-
TGTGCCAGCAGCCAGGGAACAGGGGGCGTCTATGGCTACACCTTC	CASSQGTGGVYGYTF	-	TRBV7-9	TRBJ1-2	TRBD1
TGTGCCAGCAGTTTAGAGGCAGGGGGCTTTGGAAACACTGAAGCTTTCTTT	CASSLEAGGFGNTEAFF	-	TRBV28	TRBJ1-1	TRBD1
TGTGCCAGCAGCTCCGCCTACGGGAGGAACACCGGGGAGCTGTTTTTT	CASSSAYGRNTGELFF	-	TRBV7-6	TRBJ2-2	-
TGTGCCAGCAGCTACCACGGTGCTGGAAACACCATATATTTT	CASSYHGAGNTIYF	-	TRBV11-2	TRBJ1-3	-
TGTGCCAGCAGGCACAAGACCGGGGGGGAAGCTTTCTTT	CASRHKTGGEAFF	-	TRBV6-5	TRBJ1-1	-
TGTGCCAGCAGGAGCAACTACGAGCAGTACTTC	CASRSNYEQYF	-	TRBV28	TRBJ2-7	-
TGTGCCAGCAGTCCCCCTCGGGGTGGATACACCTTC	CASSPPRGGYTF	-	TRBV27	TRBJ1-2	-
TGTGCCAGCAGCTTGGGAGGGCGGGGGAGCACAGATACGCAGTATTTT	CASSLGGRGSTDTQYF	-	TRBV11-2	TRBJ2-3	TRBD2
TGTGCCAGCAGTTTAGCTGGGGGACTGAAACTGTTTTTT	CASSLAGGLKLFF	-	TRBV27	TRBJ1-4	-
TGTGCCAGCAGCTTAATAGGCCAGGGACTCGAAGGCTACACCTTC	CASSLIGQGLEGYTF	-	TRBV7-3	TRBJ1-2	-
TGTGCCAGTAGTTCGGGGACAGTCGATAATCAGCCCCAGCATTTT	CASSSGTVDNQPQHF	-	TRBV19	TRBJ1-5	TRBD1
TGTGCCAGCAGTCCGACAACGGCAGGGCACGTCTACGAGCAGTACTTC	CASSPTTAGHVYEQYF	-	TRBV27	TRBJ2-7	-
TGTGCCAGCAGCTTGGGACAGGGGAAGGAGACCCAGTACTTC	CASSLGQGKETQYF	-	TRBV7-6	TRBJ2-5	TRBD1
TGTGCCAGCAGCTACAGGGGGACTGAAGCTTTCTTT	CASSYRGTEAFF	-	TRBV7-6	TRBJ1-1	TRBD1
TGTGCCAGTAGTATAGATGCCACCACAGGGGAGGATGGCTACACCTTC	CASSIDATTGEDGYTF	-	TRBV19	TRBJ1-2	TRBD1
TGTGCCAGCAGCTGGGGGACAGGGGGTAGTCTCTACGAGCAGTACTTC	CASSWGTGGSLYEQYF	-	TRBV27	TRBJ2-7	TRBD1
TGCGCCAGCAGCTTGAAGTTTGTGGCGGGGGAAACCTACGAGCAGTACTTC	CASSLKFVAGETYEQYF	-	TRBV5-1	TRBJ2-7	TRBD2
TGTGCCTGGAGCCCCAGGGTAATTGTCGAAAAACTGTTTTTT	CAWSPRVIVEKLFF	-	TRBV30	TRBJ1-4	-
TGTGCCAGCAGCCCCCGTATACCGGGTTACGAGCAGTACTTC	CASSPRIPGYEQYF	-	TRBV7-6	TRBJ2-7	-
TGCGCCAGCAGCATAGGGACTGAGGCCAACGAGCAGTTCTTC	CASSIGTEANEQFF	-	TRBV5-1	TRBJ2-1	-
TGTGCCAGTTACAGGACTAACTATGGCTACACCTTC	CASYRTNYGYTF	-	TRBV19	TRBJ1-2	-
TGTGCCAGCTCACCAATCGCGGGGGAGGTAGATACGCAGTATTTT	CASSPIAGEVDTQYF	-	TRBV18	TRBJ2-3	TRBD2
TGTGCCAGCAGCCAGAGGTCTGGGGCAGGGGACGAGACCCAGTACTTC	CASSQRSGAGDETQYF	-	TRBV7-8	TRBJ2-5	-
TGTGCCAGCAGTCCAGGGGGAAGTCGCACTGAAGCTTTCTTT	CASSPGGSRTEAFF	-	TRBV6-5	TRBJ1-1	TRBD1
TGTGCCAGTAGCCTCGGGTCCCCCTCCTACGAGCAGTACTTC	CASSLGSPSYEQYF	-	TRBV19	TRBJ2-7	-
TGTGCCAGCAGTTGGGACAGGGGAGGGGAGACCCAGTACTTC	CASSWDRGGETQYF	-	TRBV2	TRBJ2-5	TRBD1
TGCGCCAGCAGCTTAACTAGCTCAGAGACCCAGTACTTC	CASSLTSSETQYF	-	TRBV5-1	TRBJ2-5	-
TGTGCCAGCAGCTTAGCTGTGAGGGAAGCCTACGAGCAGTACTTC	CASSLAVREAYEQYF	-	TRBV7-2	TRBJ2-7	-
TGTGCCTGGAGTTCATTGGGACAGGGGGCAGCTGAAGCTTTCTTT	CAWSSLGQGAAEAFF	once	TRBV30	TRBJ1-1	TRBD1
TGTGCCAGCAGCCGGAGGGGGGGATTGGATGAAGCTTTCTTT	CASSRRGGLDEAFF	-	TRBV7-2	TRBJ1-1	-
TGTGCCAGCACAGCGACAGGATTAATTAACTATGGCTACACCTTC	CASTATGLINYGYTF	-	TRBV28	TRBJ1-2	-
TGTGCCTGGAGTGTAGCGGGGGGAGATACGCAGTATTTT	CAWSVAGGDTQYF	-	TRBV30	TRBJ2-3	TRBD2